The next 31 T cell receptor beta chains were all read from a single sample in a study of blood T cell repertoires in COVID-19. Profiling relied on immunoSEQ multiplex PCR, and the TCRdb table lists in-frame clones only, not all of them. The sample records 50,000 to 80,000 clones, 88% being singletons. Input material: peripheral blood. Receptor source: a woman aged 60 to 75 with COVID-19, enrolled during active disease.

This rearrangement joins TRBV19 to TRBJ1-1; TRBD1 matches 7 bases. This CDR3 region has 14 residues. Trimming removed 6 bases from V and 0 bases from J; junction bases left unmatched: 4. The germline CDR1 and CDR2 sequences are LNHDA and SQIVND (reference sequence). For the CDR3, the DNA is TGTGCCAGTAGAACGGGACAGATGAACACTGAAGCTTTCTTT. Encoded protein: CASRTGQMNTEAFF.

V is TRBV5-1 and J is TRBJ2-3, with 9 bases that match TRBD2. V gave up 0 bases and J gave up 0 bases; unmatched junction bases: 2. CDR3 length: 16 amino acids. Germline V gives CDR1 SGHRS, CDR2 YFSETQ. CDR3 bases: TGCGCCAGCAGCTTGGTTACTAGCGGGAGCACAGATACGCAGTATTTT. Its protein is CASSLVTSGSTDTQYF.

CDR3 sequence: CASSPGPPNEQYF. CDR3 coding DNA: TGTGCCAGCAGCCCAGGGCCACCTAACGAGCAGTACTTC. This chain uses TRBV6-5 with TRBJ2-7; weak D call: TRBD1 (5 bases). There are 13 residues in the CDR3. Per germline, CDR1 MNHEY and CDR2 SVGAGI. Trimming took off 6 bases at V and 5 bases at J, with 14 bases between the two ends.

J is TRBJ2-1 and V is TRBV9; TRBD2 matches 7 bases. V shed 1 base and J 9 bases; nucleotides not matched to a gene: 7. The CDR3 has 14 amino acids. CDR1 is SGDLS and CDR2 is YYNGEE in the germline V gene. The CDR3 protein is CASSVWREGREQFF. The CDR3 coding sequence is TGTGCCAGCAGCGTATGGAGGGAGGGCCGTGAGCAGTTCTTC.

V gene TRBV6-2 or TRBV6-3 combines with J gene TRBJ2-1; no firm D call. This CDR3 is 12 amino acids long. The ends were cut back, 4 bases at V and 10 bases at J, with 11 bases in the middle. Germline V gene sequence: CDR1 MNHEY, CDR2 SVGEGT. CDR3 sequence reads: CASSSLGLEQFF. The CDR3 coding sequence is TGTGCCAGCAGTTCCCTTGGGCTGGAGCAGTTCTTC.

The gene calls are TRBV11-3 and TRBJ2-1, with TRBD2 matching 7 bases. Germline trimming cut 1 base from V and 9 bases from J; bases unmatched to any gene: 9. Germline values: CDR1 SGHNT, CDR2 YENEEA. The CDR3 sequence is 15 residues long. CDR3 region: CASSLVGGSLGEQFF. The DNA for the CDR3 is TGTGCCAGCAGCTTAGTTGGCGGGAGCCTAGGTGAGCAGTTCTTC.

V and J are TRBV10-3 and TRBJ2-7, with D perhaps TRBD1 (5 bases). The CDR3 consists of 13 residues. CDR1 is ENHRY, CDR2 SYGVKD, per germline. V was clipped by 7 bases and J by 2 bases, with 12 bases between them. CDR3 in DNA: TGTGCCATCACGCAGGGCCTCGCCTACGAGCAGTACTTC. This codes for CAITQGLAYEQYF.

This chain links TRBV7-9 with TRBJ2-7, with 8 bases that match TRBD1. V lost 5 bases to trimming and J lost 5 bases; unmatched junction nucleotides: 8. CDR3 length equals 14 residues. Per the germline V gene, CDR1 is SEHNR and CDR2 is FQNEAQ (reference sequence). The CDR3 sequence: CASSPADRVHEQYF. CDR3 in DNA: TGTGCCAGCAGCCCAGCGGACAGGGTCCACGAGCAGTACTTC. Combining the CDR3 with reference TRBV7-9 and TRBJ2-7 gives the whole variable domain DTGVSQNPRHKITKRGQNVTFRCDPISEHNRLYWYRQTLGQGPEFLTYFQNEAQLEKSRLLSDRFSAERPKGSFSTLEIQRTEQGDSAMYLCASSPADRVHEQYFGPGTRLTVT.

The rearrangement links TRBV11-3 to TRBJ2-1, with D tentatively TRBD2 (6 bases). From germline, CDR1 is SGHNT and CDR2 YENEEA. This CDR3 contains 15 residues. V shed 3 bases and J shed 9 bases, with 18 bases lying between them. The CDR3 sequence: CASSFSAGKYGEQFF. CDR3 bases: TGTGCCAGCAGCTTTAGTGCGGGGAAATACGGTGAGCAGTTCTTC.

V usage is TRBV6-5 and J usage is TRBJ1-2; D gene ambiguous. Trimming removed 0 bases at V and 7 bases at J, with 6 bases between. Looked up from germline, CDR1 is MNHEY and CDR2 is SVGAGI. The CDR3 length is 12 residues. In DNA, the CDR3 is TGTGCCAGCAGTTACTCTCAGTCTGGCTACACCTTC. It encodes CASSYSQSGYTF.

This rearrangement joins TRBV12-3 or TRBV12-4 to TRBJ2-7; D remains unclear. Trimming shortened V by 4 bases and J by 4 bases, and 8 bases separated the two germline ends. This CDR3 has 12 residues. The DNA for the CDR3 is TGTGCCAGCAGTTCGACATTATACGAGCAGTACTTC. It encodes CASSSTLYEQYF.

J is TRBJ1-2 and V is TRBV5-1; 7 nucleotides line up with TRBD1. Looked up from germline, CDR1 is SGHRS and CDR2 is YFSETQ. The V gene end was trimmed by 5 bases and the J gene end by 8 bases; junction bases not matched to a gene: 9. The CDR3 consists of 13 residues. The CDR3 DNA follows: TGCGCCAGCAGATATGACAGGGAGATCGGCTACACCTTC. Amino acids: CASRYDREIGYTF.

This rearrangement joins TRBV2 to TRBJ1-3, with TRBD1 identical over 9 bases. The CDR3 length is 16 residues. J gave up 5 bases and V 4 bases, and 9 bases lay outside the gene matches. Germline V gene data show CDR1 as SNHLY and CDR2 as FYNNEI. The DNA for the CDR3 is TGTGCCAGCAGTGCCTCCTGGACAGGGGAGAGAAACACCATATATTTT. Protein product: CASSASWTGERNTIYF.

This sequence joins TRBV6-2 or TRBV6-3 and TRBJ2-1; possible D gene TRBD1, 6 bases. Per the germline V gene, CDR1 is MNHEY and CDR2 is SVGEGT. V shed 0 bases and J shed 7 bases, with 13 bases lying between them. CDR3 size: 15 residues. CDR3 nucleotide sequence: TGTGCCAGCAGTTACTCGAGGCAGGGGAGAAATGAGCAGTTCTTC. Translating gives CASSYSRQGRNEQFF.

The rearrangement joins TRBV6-5 to TRBJ1-1; D not certain. The germline V gene encodes CDR1 MNHEY and CDR2 SVGAGI. This CDR3 is 16 amino acids long. The V gene lost 0 bases and the J gene lost 1 base, with 12 bases spanning the gap. The chain's CDR3 is CASSYSEGTRNTEAFF. In nucleotides, the CDR3 is TGTGCCAGCAGTTACTCGGAAGGCACTAGGAACACTGAAGCTTTCTTT.

This chain links TRBV5-1 with TRBJ2-1, with TRBD2 matching 12 bases. Germline V gene sequence: CDR1 SGHRS, CDR2 YFSETQ. Trimming took 4 bases from V and 12 from J; bases not matched to a gene: 11. The CDR3 has 15 amino acids. The CDR3 sequence is CASSTSSGRAQGQFF. The CDR3 nucleotides are TGCGCCAGCAGCACCTCTAGCGGGAGGGCCCAGGGGCAGTTCTTC.

The genes are TRBV6-6 and TRBJ1-2; 7 positions match TRBD1. CDR3 length equals 13 residues. V gave up 5 bases and J gave up 4 bases; unmatched junction bases: 4. Germline CDR1 MNHNY, CDR2 SVGAGI (reference sequence). In DNA, the CDR3 is TGTGCCAGCAGTGAGACAGGGCCCTATGGCTACACCTTC. This codes for CASSETGPYGYTF.

V gene TRBV6-6 combines with J gene TRBJ2-7; TRBD2 might be the D (5 bases). CDR3 size: 12 residues. V lost 0 bases, J lost 7 bases, and 7 bases lay in between. In germline, CDR1 is MNHNY, CDR2 SVGAGI (reference sequence). The CDR3 region has the DNA TGTGCCAGCAGTTACTCCCCGGGGGAGCAGTACTTC. Translated, it gives CASSYSPGEQYF.

V gene TRBV7-8 combines with J gene TRBJ2-6; 7 bases match TRBD2. The CDR3 totals 15 residues. The junction had 7 bases not matched to a gene; V was cut back by 10 bases and J by 1 base. CDR1 and CDR2 (germline): SGHVS, FQNEAQ. CDR3 sequence: CATGWGGSGANVLTF. The CDR3, as DNA: TGTGCCACCGGATGGGGAGGGTCTGGGGCCAACGTCCTGACTTTC.

The chain has TRBV10-2 and TRBJ2-1; the D is unclear. The CDR3 is made up of 13 amino acids. Germline-derived CDR1 and CDR2 are WSHSY and SAAADI. The V end was cut by 2 bases, the J end by 2 bases, with 4 bases between. CDR3 region: CASSEETYNEQFF. In DNA, the CDR3 is TGCGCCAGCAGTGAGGAGACCTACAATGAGCAGTTCTTC.

This sequence joins TRBV27 and TRBJ1-5, with 8 bases identical to TRBD1. Germline V gene lookup returns CDR1 MNHEY and CDR2 SMNVEV (reference sequence). V trimming: 4 bases; J trimming: 9 bases; junction bases outside the gene matches: 8. The CDR3 has 14 amino acids. The CDR3 here is CASSSSGGRWPQHF. The CDR3 nucleotides are TGTGCCAGCAGTTCCTCAGGGGGCCGGTGGCCCCAGCATTTT.

The rearrangement joins TRBV2 to TRBJ2-7; D remains unclear. The V gene lost 5 bases and the J gene lost 6 bases, with 8 bases spanning the gap. Germline assignment: CDR1 SNHLY and CDR2 FYNNEI. The CDR3 is made up of 11 amino acids. Here the CDR3 reads CASSSYSEQYF. The CDR3 DNA is TGTGCCAGCAGTTCCTACAGCGAGCAGTACTTC.

The table lists this clone with a few counts. The rearrangement joins TRBV21-1 to TRBJ1-1; TRBD1, the table's D call, lacks a check against the DNA. TRBV21-1 is reported as a pseudogene. This CDR3 contains 15 residues. Written as DNA, the CDR3 is TGTGCCAGCAGCAAAGCCCACAGGGTGGTCACTGAAGCTTTCTTT. Residues: CASSKAHRVVTEAFF.

CDR3 loop: CASSRNAVGTASYNEQFF. CDR3 in DNA: TGTGCCAGCTCACGGAATGCTGTGGGGACAGCCTCCTACAATGAGCAGTTCTTC. The gene calls are TRBV18 and TRBJ2-1, with 7 bases matching TRBD1. The CDR3 spans 18 residues. V shed 4 bases, J shed 0 bases, and the junction held 12 bases outside the gene matches. Germline values: CDR1 KGHSH, CDR2 LQKENI.

This chain uses TRBV11-2 with TRBJ2-1; D is undetermined. Germline CDR1 reads SGHAT; CDR2 reads FQNNGV. Trimming left V 7 bases short and J 15 bases short, with 13 bases between. The CDR3 has 10 amino acids. CDR3 amino acids: CASTHEVTFF. The DNA for the CDR3 is TGTGCCAGCACCCACGAGGTGACGTTCTTC.

V is TRBV5-1 and J is TRBJ2-5, with D possibly TRBD2 on 7 matching bases. The CDR3 is 14 amino acids. Germline lookup yields CDR1 SGHRS and CDR2 YFSETQ. Trimming took off 7 bases at V and 0 bases at J, with 13 bases between the two ends. This chain's CDR3 is CASVGGRYQETQYF. The CDR3 DNA reads as TGCGCCAGCGTGGGGGGGCGGTACCAAGAGACCCAGTACTTC.

The gene calls are TRBV6-5 and TRBJ1-2; 10 bases line up with TRBD1. V dropped 6 bases and J dropped 8; count of bases not matched to a gene: 12. Germline V CDR1 and CDR2: MNHEY, SVGAGI. CDR3 size: 15 residues. The CDR3 DNA reads as TGTGCCAGCAGACCCGGGACAGGGGCACACGGAGGCTACACCTTC. Its protein product is CASRPGTGAHGGYTF.

CDR3 sequence: CAISERGGSGAYGYTF. The CDR3 DNA reads TGTGCCATCAGTGAGAGAGGGGGCAGTGGGGCCTATGGCTACACCTTC. J is TRBJ1-2 and V is TRBV10-3; 7 nucleotides line up with TRBD1. V gave up 2 bases and J gave up 4 bases; unmatched junction bases: 10. Germline-derived CDR1 and CDR2 are ENHRY and SYGVKD. The CDR3 is 16 residues long.

The chain is built from TRBV4-1 and TRBJ1-2; 11 bases agree with TRBD1. Germline CDR1 MGHRA, CDR2 YSYEKL. The CDR3 is made up of 18 amino acids. The junction had 10 bases not matched to a gene; V was cut back by 0 bases and J by 4 bases. CDR3 amino acids: CASSQEMDRGRRFYGYTF. In DNA form, the CDR3 reads TGCGCCAGCAGCCAAGAAATGGACAGGGGGCGCCGTTTCTATGGCTACACCTTC.

This chain uses TRBV2 with TRBJ2-5; tentatively, D is TRBD1 (6 bases). The CDR3 is made up of 13 amino acids. Germline CDR1 and CDR2: SNHLY and FYNNEI. V was shortened by 6 bases and J by 5 bases, with 13 bases between the two germline ends. The CDR3 DNA reads as TGTGCCAGCAGGGGCAGGGGATTGGAGACCCAGTACTTC. Translated, it gives CASRGRGLETQYF.

The chain couples TRBV5-6 to TRBJ1-5; D might be TRBD1 (5 bases). CDR1 and CDR2 from the germline V gene are SGHDT and YYEEEE. The CDR3 spans 16 residues. The V gene lost 1 base and the J gene lost 0 bases, with 11 bases spanning the gap. CDR3 amino acids: CASSLWGGYSNQPQHF. For the CDR3, the DNA is TGTGCCAGCAGCTTGTGGGGGGGTTATAGCAATCAGCCCCAGCATTTT.